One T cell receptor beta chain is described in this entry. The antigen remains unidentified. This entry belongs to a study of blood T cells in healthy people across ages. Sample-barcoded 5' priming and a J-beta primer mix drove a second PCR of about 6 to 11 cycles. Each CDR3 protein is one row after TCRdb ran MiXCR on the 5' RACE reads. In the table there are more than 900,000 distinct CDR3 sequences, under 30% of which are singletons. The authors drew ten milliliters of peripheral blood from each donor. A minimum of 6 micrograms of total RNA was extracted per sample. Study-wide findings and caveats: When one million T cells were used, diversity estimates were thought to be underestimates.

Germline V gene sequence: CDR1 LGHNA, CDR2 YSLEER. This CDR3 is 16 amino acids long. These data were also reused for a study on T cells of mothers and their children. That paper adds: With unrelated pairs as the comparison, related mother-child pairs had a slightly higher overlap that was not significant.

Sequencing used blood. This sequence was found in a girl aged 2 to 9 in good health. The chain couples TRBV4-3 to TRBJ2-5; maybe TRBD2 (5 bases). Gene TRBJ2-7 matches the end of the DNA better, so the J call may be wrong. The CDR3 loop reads CASSQEVRASSYEQYF. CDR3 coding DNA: TGCGCCAGCAGCCAAGAGGTGAGGGCAAGTTCCTACGAGCAGTACTTC.